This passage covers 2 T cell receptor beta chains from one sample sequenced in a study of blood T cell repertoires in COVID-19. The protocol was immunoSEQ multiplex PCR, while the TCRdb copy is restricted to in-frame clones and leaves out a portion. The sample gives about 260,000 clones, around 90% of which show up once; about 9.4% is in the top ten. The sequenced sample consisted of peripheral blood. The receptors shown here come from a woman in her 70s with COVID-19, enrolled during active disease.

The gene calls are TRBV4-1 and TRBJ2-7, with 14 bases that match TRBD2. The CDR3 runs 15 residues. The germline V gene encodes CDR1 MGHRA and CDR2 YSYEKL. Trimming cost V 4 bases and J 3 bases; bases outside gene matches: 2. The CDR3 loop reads CASSPGLAGVYEQYF. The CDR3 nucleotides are TGCGCCAGCAGCCCGGGACTAGCGGGAGTCTACGAGCAGTACTTC.

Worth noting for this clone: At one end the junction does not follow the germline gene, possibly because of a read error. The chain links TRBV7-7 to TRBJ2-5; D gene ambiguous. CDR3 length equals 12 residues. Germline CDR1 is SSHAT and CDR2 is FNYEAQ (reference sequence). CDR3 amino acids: CASSLDGETQYF. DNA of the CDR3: TGTGCTAGCAGCTTAGACGGGGAGACCCAGTACTTC.